The entry below describes one T cell receptor beta chain. TCRdb's table, derived via immunoSEQ multiplex PCR, lists solely in-frame clones and lacks some. Here the sample spans tens of thousands of clones, just under 95% being singletons. The data belong to a study of T cell changes during pregnancy in multiple sclerosis. This specimen consisted of peripheral blood, obtained after pregnancy. This clonotype was sampled from a female donor in good health, enrolled as a control in a pregnancy study.

The CDR3 DNA follows: TGTGCCAGCAGCTTAGGTACAGGGGGGGGGACTGAAGCTTTCTTT. Translation: CASSLGTGGGTEAFF. The chain has TRBV7-2 and TRBJ1-1, with 8 bases lining up with TRBD1. Unmatched junction bases numbered 6, after V lost 1 base and J lost 5 bases. The CDR3 spans 15 residues. Germline assignment: CDR1 SGHTA and CDR2 FQGNSA.